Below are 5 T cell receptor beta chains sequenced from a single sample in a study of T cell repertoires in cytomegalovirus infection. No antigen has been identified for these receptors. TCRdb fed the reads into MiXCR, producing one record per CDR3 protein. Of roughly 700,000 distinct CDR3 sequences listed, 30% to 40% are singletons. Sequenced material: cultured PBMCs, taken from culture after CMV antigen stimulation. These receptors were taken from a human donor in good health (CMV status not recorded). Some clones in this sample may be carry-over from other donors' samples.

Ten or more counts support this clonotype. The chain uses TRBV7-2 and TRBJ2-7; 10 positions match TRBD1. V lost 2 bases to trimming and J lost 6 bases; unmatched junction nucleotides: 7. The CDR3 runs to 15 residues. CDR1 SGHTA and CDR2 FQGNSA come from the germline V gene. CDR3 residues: CASSLLGQGTGEQYF. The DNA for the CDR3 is TGTGCCAGCAGCTTACTGGGACAGGGGACCGGCGAGCAGTACTTC.

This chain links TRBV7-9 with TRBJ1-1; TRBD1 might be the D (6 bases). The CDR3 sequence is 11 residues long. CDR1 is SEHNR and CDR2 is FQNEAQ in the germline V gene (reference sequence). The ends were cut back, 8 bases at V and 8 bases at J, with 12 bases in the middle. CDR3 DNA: TGTGCCAGCTATCGGGGGGCCGAAGCTTTCTTT. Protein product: CASYRGAEAFF.

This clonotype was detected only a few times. The CDR3 coding sequence is TGTGCCAGTAGGCCGGGACTAGCCTCCTACGAGCAGTACTTC. It translates to CASRPGLASYEQYF. This chain links TRBV19 with TRBJ2-7, with TRBD2 matching 9 bases. The CDR3 consists of 14 residues. The V gene's germline CDR1 is LNHDA and CDR2 SQIVND (reference sequence). The trim removed 6 bases at V and 0 bases at J, leaving 3 bases unmatched.

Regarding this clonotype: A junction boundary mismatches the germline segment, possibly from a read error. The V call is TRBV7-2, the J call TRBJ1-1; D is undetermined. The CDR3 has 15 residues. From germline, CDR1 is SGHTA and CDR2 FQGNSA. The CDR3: CAGSLARGVRTEAFF. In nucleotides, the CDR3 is TGTGCCGGCAGCTTAGCGCGAGGAGTGCGGACTGAAGCTTTCTTT.

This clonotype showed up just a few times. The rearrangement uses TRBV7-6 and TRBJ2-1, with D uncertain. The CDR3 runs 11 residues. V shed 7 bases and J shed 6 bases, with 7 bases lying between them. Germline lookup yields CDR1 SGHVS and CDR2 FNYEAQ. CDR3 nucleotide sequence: TGTGCCAGCAAAAAGGGCAATGAGCAGTTCTTC. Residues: CASKKGNEQFF.